This TCR beta chain was recorded in a study of early T cells in non-severe SARS-CoV-2 infection. As for the study in general: Sequencing targeted bulk RNA from unsorted whole blood, leaving chains unpaired.

The CDR3 runs to 13 residues. Trimming removed 6 bases at V and 8 bases at J, with 17 bases between. CDR1 DFQATT and CDR2 SNEGSKA come from the germline V gene (reference sequence). Study results and caveats: VDJdb matching, biased toward anti-spike CD8 responses, missed private and CD4 specificities.

Note on this clonotype: The antigen remains undetermined.

Unique molecular identifiers tagged individual cDNA molecules. Using its own MiXCR run on the 5' RACE reads, TCRdb lists one record per CDR3 protein. The sample has more than 95,000 distinct CDR3 sequences, about 16% seen once. The rearrangement links TRBV20-1 to TRBJ2-1; tentative D call: TRBD1 (6 bases). Input material: whole blood. The receptor's source is an adult who was a healthcare worker with PCR-confirmed SARS-CoV-2 infection or an uninfected control (not recorded which). As DNA, the CDR3 is TGCAGTGCAAACCAGGGGACGGTGGATGAGCAGTTCTTC. Translated: CSANQGTVDEQFF.